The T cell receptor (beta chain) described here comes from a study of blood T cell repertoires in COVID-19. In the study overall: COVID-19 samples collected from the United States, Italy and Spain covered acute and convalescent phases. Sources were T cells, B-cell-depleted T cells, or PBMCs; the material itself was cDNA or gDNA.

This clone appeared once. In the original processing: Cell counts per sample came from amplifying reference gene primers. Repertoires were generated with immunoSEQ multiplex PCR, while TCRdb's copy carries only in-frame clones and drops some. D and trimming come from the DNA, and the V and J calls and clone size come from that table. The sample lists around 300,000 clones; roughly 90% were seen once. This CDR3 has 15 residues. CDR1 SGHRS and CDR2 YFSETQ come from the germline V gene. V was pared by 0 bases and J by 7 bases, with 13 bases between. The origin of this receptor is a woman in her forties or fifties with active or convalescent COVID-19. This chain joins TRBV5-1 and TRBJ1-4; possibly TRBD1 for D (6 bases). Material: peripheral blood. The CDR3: CASSLEGRGSEKLFF. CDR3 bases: TGCGCCAGCAGCTTGGAGGGCAGGGGAAGTGAAAAACTGTTTTTT.